These 14 T cell receptor beta chains were all obtained from the same sample, sequenced in a study of regulatory T cells in long-lasting Graves disease. The time point here: persistent/refractory GD, antithyroid drugs over 5 years with positive TRAb. Construction of the TCR library relied on RNA isolated from PBMCs. For TCR beta, libraries came from iRepertoire HTBI primers and Arm-PCR of CDR3 regions. TCRdb reprocessed the multiplex PCR reads with MiXCR, giving one entry per CDR3 protein. The top ten hold about 6.6% of the sample, which has 400,000 to 500,000 distinct CDR3 sequences, 20% to 25% seen once. Sequencing used peripheral blood mononuclear cells (PBMCs), obtained when the disease was refractory, from a patient treated with antithyroid drugs. All receptors come from a female donor with Graves disease.

CDR3 DNA: TGCAGTGCCACTTGGGGGTCCAATCAGCCCCAGCATTTT. Amino acid sequence: CSATWGSNQPQHF. The V gene is TRBV20-1, the J gene TRBJ1-5, with a possible D match to TRBD1 (5 bases). CDR3 length equals 13 residues. Germline loops: CDR1 DFQATT, CDR2 SNEGSKA (reference sequence). Between the trimmed V and J ends, which lost 6 bases and 3 bases, there was a span of 12 bases.

The chain recombines TRBV28 with TRBJ2-3, with 9 nucleotides matching TRBD2. Germline V gives CDR1 MDHEN, CDR2 SYDVKM. V trimming: 2 bases; J trimming: 4 bases; junction bases outside the gene matches: 7. The CDR3 has 16 residues. The CDR3 spells CASSLRGSGRADTQYF. Here the CDR3 DNA reads TGTGCCAGCAGTTTAAGAGGTAGCGGGAGAGCAGATACGCAGTATTTT.

The rearrangement links TRBV14 to TRBJ2-4, with unresolved D. Germline V gene sequence: CDR1 SGHDN, CDR2 FVKESK. With 9 bases removed from V and 9 bases from J, the gap between germline ends came to 18 bases. The CDR3 is 13 residues long. Here the CDR3 DNA reads TGTGCCAGTACTCTATCCGGAAGAAGCATTCAGTACTTC. Translated, it gives CASTLSGRSIQYF.

The genes are TRBV19 and TRBJ1-1; 11 bases match TRBD1. CDR1 and CDR2 (germline): LNHDA, SQIVND (reference sequence). Germline trimming cut 5 bases from V and 5 bases from J; bases unmatched to any gene: 10. The CDR3 covers 16 residues. The CDR3 spells CASSDLDRGRSTEAFF. CDR3 DNA sequence: TGTGCCAGTAGTGACCTGGACAGGGGGCGGTCAACTGAAGCTTTCTTT.

Note on this clonotype: A much larger clone lies one base from this, so it may be a read error. This sequence joins TRBV12-3 or TRBV12-4 and TRBJ2-7; D unresolved. The CDR3 is 13 amino acids. The CDR3 protein is CAGSFEDHYEQYF. For the CDR3, the DNA is TGTGCCGGCAGTTTCGAGGACCACTACGAGCAGTACTTC.

The chain couples TRBV29-1 to TRBJ2-7; TRBD1 is a possible D gene (5 bases). Germline CDR1 and CDR2: SQVTM and ANQGSEA. The germline V and J ends were trimmed by 4 bases and 2 bases, with 12 bases remaining between them. The CDR3 has 13 amino acids. The CDR3 DNA reads TGCAGCGTTGTTCGGCAGGGAACCTACGAGCAGTACTTC. It encodes CSVVRQGTYEQYF.

The rearrangement joins TRBV29-1 to TRBJ2-7; possible D gene TRBD1, 8 bases. Per the germline V gene, CDR1 is SQVTM and CDR2 is ANQGSEA. The CDR3 contains 15 residues. Trimming removed 6 bases at V and 6 bases at J, with 24 bases between. DNA of the CDR3: TGCAGCGTGGGGGGGTCCCGGGACAGGCCTCTCGAGCAGTACTTC. Translated, it gives CSVGGSRDRPLEQYF.

The chain links TRBV19 to TRBJ2-3; the D gene is possibly TRBD1 (5 bases). The CDR3 runs 13 residues. The germline CDR1 and CDR2 sequences are LNHDA and SQIVND (reference sequence). Between the trimmed V and J ends, which lost 9 bases and 3 bases, there was a span of 13 bases. CDR3 sequence reads: CASHPRGTDTQYF. In DNA, the CDR3 is TGTGCCAGCCACCCTAGGGGTACAGATACGCAGTATTTT.

This clonotype was seen ten or more times. The chain has TRBV2 and TRBJ1-1, with D possibly TRBD1 on 6 matching bases. V was clipped by 8 bases and J by 8 bases, with 18 bases between them. The CDR3 totals 13 residues. Germline CDR1 SNHLY, CDR2 FYNNEI. This CDR3 reads CASQEGEGLEAFF. CDR3 DNA sequence: TGTGCCAGCCAGGAGGGGGAGGGCCTCGAAGCTTTCTTT.

This chain uses TRBV3-1 with TRBJ2-2, with D perhaps TRBD2 (6 bases). Germline assignment: CDR1 LGHDT and CDR2 YNNKEL (reference sequence). The V and J ends lost 8 bases and 4 bases respectively, with 8 bases between them. This CDR3 spans 12 amino acids. The CDR3 DNA is TGTGCCAGCCTCGGGGGCACCGGGGAGCTGTTTTTT. As protein: CASLGGTGELFF.

This clonotype was detected only a few times. The chain recombines TRBV5-6 with TRBJ1-6; D uncertain. Germline V lookup: CDR1 SGHDT, CDR2 YYEEEE. Trimming took off 4 bases at V and 4 bases at J, with 9 bases between the two ends. This CDR3 contains 14 residues. The CDR3 is CASSTAGYNSPLHF. CDR3 bases: TGTGCCAGCAGCACGGCGGGGTATAATTCACCCCTCCACTTT.

Ten or more counts support this clonotype. The chain is built from TRBV12-3 or TRBV12-4 and TRBJ1-6; D is undetermined. V was shortened by 6 bases and J by 6 bases, with 9 bases between the two germline ends. The CDR3 totals 13 residues. The CDR3 DNA sequence: TGTGCCAGCAGAGGACTTACTAATTCACCCCTCCACTTT. It yields the protein CASRGLTNSPLHF.

The V and J genes are TRBV14 and TRBJ1-2, with D tentatively TRBD1 (5 bases). Looked up from germline, CDR1 is SGHDN and CDR2 is FVKESK. The CDR3 has 15 residues. The ends were cut back, 0 bases at V and 6 bases at J, with 14 bases in the middle. The CDR3: CASSQDRSGRNGYTF. For the CDR3, the DNA is TGTGCCAGCAGCCAAGATCGGTCAGGGAGGAATGGCTACACCTTC.

In its sample, this clonotype was seen a few times. The chain links TRBV30 to TRBJ1-1; 8 bases line up with TRBD1. V was clipped by 4 bases and J by 8 bases; unmatched bases: 9. The germline CDR1 and CDR2 sequences are GTSNPN and SVGIG (reference sequence). The CDR3 consists of 13 residues. CDR3 residues: CAWTQTTGAEAFF. CDR3 bases: TGTGCCTGGACCCAAACGACAGGGGCAGAAGCTTTCTTT.